This T cell receptor beta chain stems from a study of T-cell reconstitution after alpha-beta-depleted transplantation in children. Points from the study as a whole: Where some patients showed high TCRbeta diversity at day 60, it came from recipient T cells and thymic progenitors that had survived. Counts and diversity of T cells one year after transplant came mostly from newly produced T cells.

The trim removed 4 bases at V and 6 bases at J, leaving 7 bases unmatched. The germline CDR1 and CDR2 sequences are SGDLS and YYNGEE. The CDR3 has 15 residues. Concerning this clonotype itself: Its antigen is not identified.

Unique molecular identifiers tagged the TCRbeta library. One entry per CDR3 protein results from TCRdb running MiXCR on the PCR reads. The profile shows about 460,000 distinct CDR3 sequences, about an eighth of them singletons. Sequenced here: PBMCs, mostly from graft donor cells, sampled 180 days after TCRalphabeta/CD19-depleted stem cell transplant. The source is a female patient aged 2-9 years who had a stem cell transplant for aplastic anemia, so the T cells may come from the graft donor. This chain connects TRBV9 to TRBJ1-4; 9 bases match TRBD1. CDR3 region: CASSSHRGQDEKLFF. CDR3 nucleotide sequence: TGTGCCAGCAGCTCCCACAGGGGGCAGGATGAAAAACTGTTTTTT.